These T cell receptor beta chains were read from a single sample in a study of CD8 T cells in ankylosing spondylitis. TCRdb reanalysed the 5' RACE reads using MiXCR and keeps one entry per CDR3 protein. The sample has 100,000 to 150,000 distinct CDR3 sequences; about a sixth are singletons. Sequencing was performed on blood, either unsorted or a sorted T cell fraction (not recorded which). The receptors here all came from a male donor with ankylosing spondylitis. Both conserved end residues are trimmed from each CDR3. Size values are once, few and many counts, or a class for expanded clones, and some rows have none.

V gene	J gene	clone size	CDR3 protein
TRBV4-1	TRBJ2-5	few	ASSQVQPFLAGQETQY
TRBV7-9	TRBJ2-3	few	ASSPIAGTRPDTQY
TRBV20-1	TRBJ2-1	few	SARPRTSETYNEQF
TRBV12-3/TRBV12-4	TRBJ2-2	.	ASRGRAGATNTGELF
TRBV29-1	TRBJ2-1	.	SAAGSEQF
TRBV4-2	TRBJ2-3	few	ASSQEREGPDTQY
TRBV2	TRBJ1-2	.	ASWTDSGNYGYT
TRBV11-2	TRBJ2-7	few	ASSRPVGGDPYEQY
TRBV27	TRBJ2-7	.	ASSSRPGMDEQY
TRBV12-3/TRBV12-4	TRBJ2-7	many	ASSLEGYEQY
TRBV7-2	TRBJ1-3	.	ASSLGGYSGNTIY
TRBV29-1	TRBJ1-4	.	SAWGAMTGRGEKLF
TRBV19	TRBJ2-4	.	ASSIGQGRDIQY
TRBV28	TRBJ2-5	.	ASRPGRTQETQY
TRBV7-8	TRBJ2-3	.	ASSIRPGYTQY
TRBV24-1	TRBJ2-1	few	ATSDDRDRDYNEQF
TRBV20-1	TRBJ2-1	.	SARDLDRGPYNEQF
TRBV7-2	TRBJ2-3	.	ASSLYPTDTQY
TRBV7-8	TRBJ1-4	few	ASSLGSGAEKLF
TRBV5-1	TRBJ2-7	.	ASSLVGASQYEQY
TRBV3-1	TRBJ2-1	few	ASSQGWGAGNEQF
TRBV7-9	TRBJ2-1	.	ASSPPPSGSKEQF
TRBV29-1	TRBJ2-5	few	SVEFRSVSVAQY
TRBV15	TRBJ2-7	.	ATSSPDRAYEQY
TRBV20-1	TRBJ2-1	.	SARFRGRPDEQF
TRBV24-1	TRBJ1-1	few	ATSCVRCTEAF
TRBV9	TRBJ2-3	few	ASSGFRSTDTQY
TRBV12-3/TRBV12-4	TRBJ1-5	.	ASSRQGAGQPQH
TRBV29-1	TRBJ2-7	few	SARDAYEQY
TRBV27	TRBJ2-7	.	ASSLGGRPSYEQY
TRBV3-1	TRBJ2-7	few	ASSQDPAVRGEDEQY